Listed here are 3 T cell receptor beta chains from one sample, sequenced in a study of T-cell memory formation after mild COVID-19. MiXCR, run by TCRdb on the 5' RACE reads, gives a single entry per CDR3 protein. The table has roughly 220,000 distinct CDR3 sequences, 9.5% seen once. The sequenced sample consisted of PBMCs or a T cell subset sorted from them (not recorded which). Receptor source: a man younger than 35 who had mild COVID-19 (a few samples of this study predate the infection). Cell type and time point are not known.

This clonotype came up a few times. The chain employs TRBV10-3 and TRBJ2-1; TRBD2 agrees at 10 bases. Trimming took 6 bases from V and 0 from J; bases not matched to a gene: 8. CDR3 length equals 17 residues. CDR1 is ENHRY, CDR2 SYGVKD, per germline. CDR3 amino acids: CAIRASGGKVSYNEQFF. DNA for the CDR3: TGTGCCATCAGAGCTAGCGGGGGAAAGGTCTCCTACAATGAGCAGTTCTTC.

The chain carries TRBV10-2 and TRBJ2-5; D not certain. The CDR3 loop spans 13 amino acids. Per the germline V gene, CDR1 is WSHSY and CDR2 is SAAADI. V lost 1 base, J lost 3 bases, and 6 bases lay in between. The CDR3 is CASSEFWEETQYF. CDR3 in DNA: TGCGCCAGCAGTGAGTTCTGGGAAGAGACCCAGTACTTC.

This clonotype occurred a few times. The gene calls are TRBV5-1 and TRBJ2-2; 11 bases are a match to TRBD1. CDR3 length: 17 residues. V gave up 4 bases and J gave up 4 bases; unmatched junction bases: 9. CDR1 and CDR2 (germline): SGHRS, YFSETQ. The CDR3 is CASSLIPGTGGTGELFF. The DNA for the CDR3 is TGCGCCAGCAGCCTGATCCCCGGGACAGGGGGCACCGGGGAGCTGTTTTTT.